This T cell receptor (beta chain) was captured in a study of cytomegalovirus exposure and HLA in healthy donors. Study details: An earlier analysis identified 117 million unique TCR beta sequences in about 170 million T cells.

Study-wide results and limits: Rarity held for most TCR sequences, but there were some public TCRs that occurred in many donors.

Trimming stripped 5 bases from V and 0 bases from J, with 8 bases between. The CDR3 contains 13 residues. Germline V gene lookup returns CDR1 SGHTS and CDR2 YDEGEE. For this clone: Its antigen is not known.

In the PCR, 60 Vbeta and 13 Jbeta primers were used. Some clones are missing from TCRdb's copy, which holds only in-frame ones; the method was immunoSEQ multiplex PCR. The sample has about 47,000 clones. The sequenced sample was PBMCs. The sequence derives from a male donor in good health and CMV-seronegative. The genes are TRBV5-8 and TRBJ1-1, with D unclear. DNA for the CDR3: TGTGCCAGCAGGCGGGATATGAACACTGAAGCTTTCTTT. Protein product: CASRRDMNTEAFF.